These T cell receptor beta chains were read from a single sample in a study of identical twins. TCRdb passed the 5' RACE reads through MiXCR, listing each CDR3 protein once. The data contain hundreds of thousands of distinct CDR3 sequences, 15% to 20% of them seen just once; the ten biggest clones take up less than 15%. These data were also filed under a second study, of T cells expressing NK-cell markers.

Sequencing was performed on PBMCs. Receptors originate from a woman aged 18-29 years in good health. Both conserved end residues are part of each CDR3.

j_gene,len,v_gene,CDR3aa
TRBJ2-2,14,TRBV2,CASSVQQGAGELFF
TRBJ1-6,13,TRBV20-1,CSPQTEYNSPLHF
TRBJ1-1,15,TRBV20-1,CSAIGRTGQNTEAFF
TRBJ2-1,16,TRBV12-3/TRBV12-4,CASRALSRGAADEQFF
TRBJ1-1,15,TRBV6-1,CASSGPTGVNTEAFF
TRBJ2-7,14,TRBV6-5,CASSSNRLDYEQYF
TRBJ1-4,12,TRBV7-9,CASRAGNEKLFF
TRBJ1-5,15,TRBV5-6,CASSLGAGGNQPQHF
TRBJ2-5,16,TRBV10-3,CAISETGRGASETQYF
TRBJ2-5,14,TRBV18,CASSPLLQQETQYF
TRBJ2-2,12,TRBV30,CAWNRGTGELFF
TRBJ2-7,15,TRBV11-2,CASRSGLAGGDEQYF
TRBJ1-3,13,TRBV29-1,CSVERDRGNTIYF
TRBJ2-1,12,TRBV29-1,CSFWTSGNEQFF
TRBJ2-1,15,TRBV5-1,CASCPGLQNYNEQFF
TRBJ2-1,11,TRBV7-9,CARQGDGEQFF
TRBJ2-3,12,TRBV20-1,CSVSVPEDTQYF
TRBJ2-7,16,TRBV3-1,CASSSPTGRSSYEQYF
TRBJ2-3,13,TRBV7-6,CASSRPGPNTQYF
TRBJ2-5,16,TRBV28,CASSFTISGGDVVWYF
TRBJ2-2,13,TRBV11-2,CASSLDIAGELFF
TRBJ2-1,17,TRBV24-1,CATSAIDSWRTYNEQFF
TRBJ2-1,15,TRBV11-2,CASSLGTGVVNEQFF